This TCR beta chain originates from a study of T-cell reconstitution after alpha-beta-depleted transplantation in children. At least ten counts were recorded for this clonotype. With 2 bases clipped from V and 0 bases from J, the junction kept 9 bases outside the gene matches. This CDR3 has 17 amino acids. Germline loops: CDR1 PRHDT, CDR2 FYEKMQ (reference sequence). Unique molecular identifiers were incorporated into the prepared TCRbeta library. TCRdb processed the PCR reads anew with MiXCR; each CDR3 protein has one entry. The data contain hundreds of thousands of distinct CDR3 sequences, about an eighth of them singletons.

The specimen was PBMCs, collected before TCRalphabeta/CD19-depleted stem cell transplant. The sequence was collected from a girl aged 2 to 10 with congenital amegakaryocytic thrombocytopenia, due to receive a stem cell transplant. This chain uses TRBV13 with TRBJ2-7; 8 bases fit TRBD2. The CDR3 region has the DNA TGTGCCAGCAGCTTAAGGCCTAGCGGGCCAGACTCCTACGAGCAGTACTTC. It yields the protein CASSLRPSGPDSYEQYF.